This T cell receptor (beta chain) appears in the sequencing data of a study of blood T cell repertoires in COVID-19. Study-level background: Spain, Italy and the United States supplied samples that represented acute and convalescent COVID-19.

In the original processing: Scientists estimated how many nucleated cells there were by amplifying reference gene primers. Profiled with immunoSEQ multiplex PCR; TCRdb holds only in-frame clones, not every one. V and J calls and clone size follow that table, whereas D and trimming were derived from the DNA. The sample consists of approximately 200,000 clones, about 85% of them appearing once. Germline CDR1 is ENHRY and CDR2 is SYGVKD. This CDR3 comprises 16 residues. The V end was cut by 7 bases, the J end by 0 bases, with 16 bases between. Across about two dozen US areas, participants ranged in age from about 18 to 100 years. Each recovered donor of Cohort 3 presented with two negative PCRs, clearance, or symptom resolution.

The source of this sequence is a man aged 35 to 55 who had recovered from COVID-19. V is TRBV10-3 and J is TRBJ1-5; D may be TRBD1 (5 bases). Source material: PBMCs or T cells enriched from blood (not recorded which). The CDR3 spells CAIKGDSDYSNQPQHF. CDR3 DNA sequence: TGTGCCATCAAAGGCGACAGCGATTATAGCAATCAGCCCCAGCATTTT.